The present entry profiles one TCR beta chain with its context. The target antigen is unknown. Trimming shortened V by 7 bases and J by 2 bases, and 15 bases separated the two germline ends. The CDR3 totals 14 residues. Germline V gives CDR1 MNHNS, CDR2 SASEGT. The data derive from a study of cytomegalovirus exposure and HLA in healthy donors. The study's findings and limits: In an earlier analysis, most TCR beta V segments were productive about 90% or about 30% of the time. What a later analysis reportedly showed was that an Asian-associated ancestry cluster had fewer N-insertions than the approximately 700-donor mean. CMV antigen specificity of three CMV-associated chains was confirmed in vitro.

PCR amplification relied on 60 Vbeta primers (plus 13 Jbeta primers). Using immunoSEQ multiplex PCR, the repertoire was profiled, and TCRdb retains in-frame clones only, with some absent. The sample's table shows about 55,000 clones. Sequences were obtained from PBMCs. The V gene is TRBV6-1, the J gene TRBJ2-7; possible D gene TRBD2, 6 bases. This receptor was obtained from a man aged 50 or older in good health and CMV-seropositive. The CDR3 region has the DNA TGTGCCAGCAATCGACTAGTAGGGACCTACGAGCAGTACTTC. Translating it yields CASNRLVGTYEQYF.